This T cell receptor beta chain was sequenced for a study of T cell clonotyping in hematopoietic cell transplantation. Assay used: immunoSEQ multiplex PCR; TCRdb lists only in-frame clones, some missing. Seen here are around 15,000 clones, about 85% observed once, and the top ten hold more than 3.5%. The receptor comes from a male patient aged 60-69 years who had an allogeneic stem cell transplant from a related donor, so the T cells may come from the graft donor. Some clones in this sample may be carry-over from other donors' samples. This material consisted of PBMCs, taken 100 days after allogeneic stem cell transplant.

CDR3 coding DNA: TGTGCCAGCAGCTTAGAGGAGGGGACCCAGTACTTC. Its translation is CASSLEEGTQYF. This rearrangement joins TRBV7-2 to TRBJ2-5, with D possibly matching TRBD2 (6 bases). This CDR3 has 12 amino acids. CDR1 is SGHTA and CDR2 is FQGNSA in the germline V gene. V was clipped by 1 base and J by 7 bases, with 7 bases between them.